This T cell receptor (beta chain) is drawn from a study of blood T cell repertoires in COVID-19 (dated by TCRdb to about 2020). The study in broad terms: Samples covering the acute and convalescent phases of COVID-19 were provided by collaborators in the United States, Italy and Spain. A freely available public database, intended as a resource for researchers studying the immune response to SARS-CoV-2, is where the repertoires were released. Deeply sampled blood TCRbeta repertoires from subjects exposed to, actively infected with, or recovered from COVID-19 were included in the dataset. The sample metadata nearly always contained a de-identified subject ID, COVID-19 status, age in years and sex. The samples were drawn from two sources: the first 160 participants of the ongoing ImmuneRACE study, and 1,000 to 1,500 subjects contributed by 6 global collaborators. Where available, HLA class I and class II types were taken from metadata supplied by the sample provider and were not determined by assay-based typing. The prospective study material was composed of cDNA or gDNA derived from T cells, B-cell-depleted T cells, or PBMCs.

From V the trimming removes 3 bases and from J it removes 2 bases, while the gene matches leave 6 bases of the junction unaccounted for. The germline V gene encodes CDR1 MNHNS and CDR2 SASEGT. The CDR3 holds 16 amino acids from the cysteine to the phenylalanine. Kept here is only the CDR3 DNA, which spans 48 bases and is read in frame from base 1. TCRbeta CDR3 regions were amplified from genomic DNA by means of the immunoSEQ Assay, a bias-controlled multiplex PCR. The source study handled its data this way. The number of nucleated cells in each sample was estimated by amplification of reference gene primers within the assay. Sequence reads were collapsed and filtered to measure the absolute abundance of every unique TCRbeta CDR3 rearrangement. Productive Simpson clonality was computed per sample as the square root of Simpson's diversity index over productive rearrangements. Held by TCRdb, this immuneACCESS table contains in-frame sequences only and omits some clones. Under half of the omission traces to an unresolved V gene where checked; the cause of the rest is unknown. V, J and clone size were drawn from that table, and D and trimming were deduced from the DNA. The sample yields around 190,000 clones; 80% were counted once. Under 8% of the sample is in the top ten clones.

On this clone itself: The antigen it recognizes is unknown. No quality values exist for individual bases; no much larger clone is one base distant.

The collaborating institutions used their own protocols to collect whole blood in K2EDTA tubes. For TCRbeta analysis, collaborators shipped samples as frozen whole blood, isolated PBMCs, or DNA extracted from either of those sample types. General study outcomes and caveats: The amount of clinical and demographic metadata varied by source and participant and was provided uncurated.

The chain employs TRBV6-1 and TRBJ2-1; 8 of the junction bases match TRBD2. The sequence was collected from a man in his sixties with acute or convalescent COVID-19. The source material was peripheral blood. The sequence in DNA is TGTGCCAGCAGTGATAGGGCGGGAGGCCCCTACAATGAGCAGTTCTTC. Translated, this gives CASSDRAGGPYNEQFF.